This T cell receptor beta chain originates from a study of blood T cell repertoires in COVID-19. The overall study: Whether acute or convalescent, the COVID-19 samples came from the United States, Italy and Spain.

In the source study's methods: Nucleated cell counts were estimated from reference gene primer amplification. Repertoires were generated with immunoSEQ multiplex PCR, while TCRdb's copy carries only in-frame clones and drops some. D and trimming come from the DNA, and the V and J calls and clone size come from that table. The sample has 150,000 to 200,000 clones; around three quarters are singletons. The germline CDR1 and CDR2 sequences are SEHNR and FQNEAQ (reference sequence). The V gene lost 3 bases and the J gene lost 4 bases, with 11 bases spanning the gap. The CDR3 has 14 amino acids. The chain combines TRBV7-9 with TRBJ2-3; D not certain. This clonotype was sampled from an older man with active or convalescent COVID-19. The sample comprised peripheral blood. DNA for the CDR3: TGTGCCAGCAGCTTTGTAATCCTTGCAGATACGCAGTATTTT. Amino acids: CASSFVILADTQYF.